Below, 21 T cell receptor beta chains from the same sample are listed, as sequenced in a study of blood T cells in healthy people across ages. PCR was performed a second time for roughly 7 to 12 cycles using a sample-barcoded 5' primer and a J-beta primer mix. TCRdb called the 5' RACE reads again in MiXCR, with one record for every CDR3 protein. Of over 1,500,000 distinct CDR3 sequences in the sample, roughly 43% are singletons; the top ten hold roughly 23%. Material: blood. These receptors all come from a human donor in good health.

V is TRBV5-1 and J is TRBJ1-1; the D gene is possibly TRBD1 (6 bases). V was cut by 4 bases and J by 9 bases, with 19 bases left in between. The CDR3 is made up of 14 amino acids. The V gene's germline CDR1 is SGHRS and CDR2 YFSETQ. The CDR3 spells CASSQNLAGAQAFF. CDR3 coding DNA: TGCGCCAGCAGCCAGAACTTGGCAGGGGCCCAAGCTTTCTTT.

The chain is built from TRBV6-6 and TRBJ2-4; perhaps TRBD2 as D (6 bases). The CDR3 is made up of 15 amino acids. V was pared by 5 bases and J by 3 bases, with 14 bases between. CDR1 and CDR2 from the germline V gene are MNHNY and SVGAGI (reference sequence). The CDR3 sequence is CASSPLGGGKNIQYF. CDR3 coding DNA: TGTGCCAGCAGTCCCCTCGGGGGAGGCAAAAACATTCAGTACTTC.

The V call is TRBV7-8, the J call TRBJ2-3; D is undetermined. V lost 1 base and J lost 5, with 10 bases in between. Germline lookup yields CDR1 SGHVS and CDR2 FQNEAQ. The CDR3 has 14 amino acids. CDR3 loop: CASSLVSNVDTQYF. Written as DNA, the CDR3 is TGTGCCAGCAGCTTAGTTAGTAATGTAGATACGCAGTATTTT.

This clonotype was observed a handful of times. The chain is built from TRBV9 and TRBJ1-4, with D maybe TRBD1 (6 bases). V was clipped by 4 bases and J by 1 base, with 11 bases between them. CDR3 length: 15 residues. Per the germline V gene, CDR1 is SGDLS and CDR2 is YYNGEE. The CDR3 sequence: CASSLRTETNEKLFF. The CDR3 DNA sequence: TGTGCCAGCAGCCTCCGGACAGAAACTAATGAAAAACTGTTTTTT. The full variable domain, with the rest looked up from reference TRBV9 and TRBJ1-4, is DSGVTQTPKHLITATGQRVTLRCSPRSGDLSVYWYQQSLDQGLQFLIQYYNGEERAKGNILERFSAQQFPDLHSELNLSSLELGDSALYFCASSLRTETNEKLFFGSGTQLSVL.

The chain joins TRBV2 to TRBJ2-4, with D unclear. The J call may be in error: the DNA end matches TRBJ2-7 better. The CDR3 is 14 residues long. CDR1 SNHLY and CDR2 FYNNEI come from the germline V gene. The CDR3 DNA reads TGTGCCAGCAGAGATCCAAATTCGGGCTACGAGCAGTACTTC. Protein: CASRDPNSGYEQYF.

The CDR3 sequence: CASSQVPSANYGYTF. The CDR3 DNA is TGCGCCAGCAGCCAAGTACCATCAGCTAACTATGGCTACACCTTC. V usage is TRBV4-1 and J usage is TRBJ1-2, with D unresolved. Trimming stripped 1 base from V and 0 bases from J, with 9 bases between. The CDR3 is made up of 15 amino acids. Germline V gene lookup returns CDR1 MGHRA and CDR2 YSYEKL.

This clonotype was counted only a few times. The CDR3 spells CSATTWTSGVYNEQFF. For the CDR3, the DNA is TGCAGTGCTACCACCTGGACTAGCGGGGTGTACAATGAGCAGTTCTTC. The gene calls are TRBV20-1 and TRBJ2-1; 12 bases line up with TRBD2. There are 16 residues in the CDR3. V lost 4 bases and J lost 4; bases outside the gene matches: 8. The germline CDR1 and CDR2 sequences are DFQATT and SNEGSKA (reference sequence).

This clonotype occurred a few times. The chain has TRBV7-2 and TRBJ2-7; no firm D call. Deletions cut 3 bases from V and 3 bases from J, with 9 bases between. Germline V gene sequence: CDR1 SGHTA, CDR2 FQGNSA. The CDR3 has 13 amino acids. CDR3 sequence (DNA): TGTGCCAGCAGCTTCAACCCAAACTACGAGCAGTACTTC. Its translation: CASSFNPNYEQYF.

This clonotype was found a few times. This chain connects TRBV7-2 to TRBJ1-4; 7 bases agree with TRBD1. The CDR3 runs 15 residues. Germline V gene lookup returns CDR1 SGHTA and CDR2 FQGNSA. With V trimmed by 5 bases and J by 7 bases, 10 bases remained unmatched. The CDR3 coding sequence is TGTGCCAGCAGCCCAACGACAGGGACGGGTGAAAAACTGTTTTTT. Protein: CASSPTTGTGEKLFF.

This clonotype was observed a few times. The chain combines TRBV6-1 with TRBJ2-2; 10 positions match TRBD2. Germline-derived CDR1 and CDR2 are MNHNS and SASEGT. V trimming: 6 bases; J trimming: 2 bases; junction bases outside the gene matches: 9. This CDR3 spans 17 amino acids. Here the CDR3 reads CASRLSLAGENTGELFF. CDR3 DNA: TGTGCCAGCAGACTAAGCCTAGCGGGGGAAAACACCGGGGAGCTGTTTTTT.

This clonotype showed up just a few times. V and J are TRBV20-1 and TRBJ2-1; 8 bases are a match to TRBD2. The CDR3 consists of 12 residues. The V segment lost 3 bases and the J segment 6 bases; nucleotides outside the gene matches: 1. CDR1 DFQATT and CDR2 SNEGSKA come from the germline V gene (reference sequence). CDR3 sequence reads: CSASGGGNEQFF. CDR3 coding DNA: TGCAGTGCTAGCGGGGGGGGCAATGAGCAGTTCTTC.

V is TRBV5-1 and J is TRBJ2-5, with unresolved D. Germline CDR1 is SGHRS and CDR2 is YFSETQ. The germline V and J ends were trimmed by 4 bases and 0 bases, with 7 bases remaining between them. This CDR3 is 13 amino acids long. Here the CDR3 reads CASSIRDQETQYF. CDR3 nucleotide sequence: TGCGCCAGCAGCATACGAGACCAAGAGACCCAGTACTTC.

The chain carries TRBV12-3 or TRBV12-4 and TRBJ2-2; D might be TRBD1 (6 bases). Trimming shortened V by 7 bases and J by 6 bases, and 24 bases separated the two germline ends. The CDR3 is made up of 17 amino acids. The CDR3 loop reads CASTRTWDMPGSGELFF. The CDR3 nucleotides are TGTGCCAGCACCCGCACATGGGACATGCCAGGGTCCGGGGAGCTGTTTTTT.

This sequence joins TRBV6-2 or TRBV6-3 and TRBJ2-7, with a tentative D call TRBD2 (5 bases). Per the germline V gene, CDR1 is MNHEY and CDR2 is SVGEGT. CDR3 length: 15 amino acids. The V end lost 2 bases, the J end lost 7 bases, and 18 bases lay between the germline ends. The CDR3: CASSYTAVSLLEQYF. The CDR3 bases are TGTGCCAGCAGTTACACAGCGGTATCACTTCTGGAGCAGTACTTC.

This clonotype was seen only a few times. The chain combines TRBV20-1 with TRBJ1-4, with D unresolved. CDR3 length: 16 residues. Germline CDR1 and CDR2: DFQATT and SNEGSKA (reference sequence). With 6 bases removed from V and 0 bases from J, the gap between germline ends came to 17 bases. DNA for the CDR3: TGCAGTGCGAGCTTACCTCTGGCAGCAACTAATGAAAAACTGTTTTTT. Its translation is CSASLPLAATNEKLFF.

The V call is TRBV4-2, the J call TRBJ1-2, with unresolved D. Trimming shortened V by 3 bases and J by 2 bases, and 16 bases separated the two germline ends. Germline V lookup: CDR1 LGHNA, CDR2 YNFKEQ. The CDR3 sequence is 16 residues long. The CDR3 nucleotides read TGTGCCAGCAGCCACGTCCTTAGGAGTAAGAACTATGGCTACACCTTC. Residues: CASSHVLRSKNYGYTF.

The gene calls are TRBV2 and TRBJ1-1; D remains ambiguous. Germline V gene sequence: CDR1 SNHLY, CDR2 FYNNEI. V lost 2 bases and J lost 4, with 5 bases in between. This CDR3 is 12 amino acids long. The CDR3 region is CASSETVTEAFF. CDR3 DNA: TGTGCCAGCAGTGAAACGGTCACTGAAGCTTTCTTT.

As DNA, the CDR3 is TGTGCCAGCAGTGAGCGGCAGTCCTCAACCTCTGGGGCCAACGTCCTGACTTTC. Translated: CASSERQSSTSGANVLTF. The genes are TRBV2 and TRBJ2-6; D unclear. The CDR3 totals 18 residues. Germline CDR1 and CDR2: SNHLY and FYNNEI. The ends were cut back, 3 bases at V and 0 bases at J, with 15 bases in the middle.

A few counts support this clonotype. This rearrangement joins TRBV20-1 to TRBJ1-2; 7 bases are a match to TRBD1. The J segment lost 6 bases and the V segment lost 5 bases, leaving 9 bases of the junction unmatched. The CDR3 has 13 amino acids. The germline V gene encodes CDR1 DFQATT and CDR2 SNEGSKA (reference sequence). CDR3 nucleotides: TGCAGTGCTCCAATGACAGGGTCGGATGGCTACACCTTC. Encoded protein: CSAPMTGSDGYTF.

This clonotype came up a few times. The chain couples TRBV4-1 to TRBJ2-6, with D hard to call. V dropped 0 bases and J dropped 2 bases, with 5 bases sitting between them. The CDR3 consists of 15 residues. Germline CDR1 and CDR2: MGHRA and YSYEKL. The CDR3 is CASSQEGTGANVLTF. The CDR3 DNA reads TGCGCCAGCAGCCAAGAGGGAACTGGGGCCAACGTCCTGACTTTC.

This clonotype was seen a few times. This chain links TRBV15 with TRBJ1-5; maybe TRBD1 (5 bases). The CDR3 has 15 residues. From germline, CDR1 is LNHNV and CDR2 YYDKDF (reference sequence). Trimming left V 0 bases short and J 7 bases short, with 13 bases between. The CDR3 loop reads CATSRDWGSGQPQHF. The CDR3, as DNA: TGTGCCACCAGCAGAGATTGGGGCTCCGGCCAGCCCCAGCATTTT.